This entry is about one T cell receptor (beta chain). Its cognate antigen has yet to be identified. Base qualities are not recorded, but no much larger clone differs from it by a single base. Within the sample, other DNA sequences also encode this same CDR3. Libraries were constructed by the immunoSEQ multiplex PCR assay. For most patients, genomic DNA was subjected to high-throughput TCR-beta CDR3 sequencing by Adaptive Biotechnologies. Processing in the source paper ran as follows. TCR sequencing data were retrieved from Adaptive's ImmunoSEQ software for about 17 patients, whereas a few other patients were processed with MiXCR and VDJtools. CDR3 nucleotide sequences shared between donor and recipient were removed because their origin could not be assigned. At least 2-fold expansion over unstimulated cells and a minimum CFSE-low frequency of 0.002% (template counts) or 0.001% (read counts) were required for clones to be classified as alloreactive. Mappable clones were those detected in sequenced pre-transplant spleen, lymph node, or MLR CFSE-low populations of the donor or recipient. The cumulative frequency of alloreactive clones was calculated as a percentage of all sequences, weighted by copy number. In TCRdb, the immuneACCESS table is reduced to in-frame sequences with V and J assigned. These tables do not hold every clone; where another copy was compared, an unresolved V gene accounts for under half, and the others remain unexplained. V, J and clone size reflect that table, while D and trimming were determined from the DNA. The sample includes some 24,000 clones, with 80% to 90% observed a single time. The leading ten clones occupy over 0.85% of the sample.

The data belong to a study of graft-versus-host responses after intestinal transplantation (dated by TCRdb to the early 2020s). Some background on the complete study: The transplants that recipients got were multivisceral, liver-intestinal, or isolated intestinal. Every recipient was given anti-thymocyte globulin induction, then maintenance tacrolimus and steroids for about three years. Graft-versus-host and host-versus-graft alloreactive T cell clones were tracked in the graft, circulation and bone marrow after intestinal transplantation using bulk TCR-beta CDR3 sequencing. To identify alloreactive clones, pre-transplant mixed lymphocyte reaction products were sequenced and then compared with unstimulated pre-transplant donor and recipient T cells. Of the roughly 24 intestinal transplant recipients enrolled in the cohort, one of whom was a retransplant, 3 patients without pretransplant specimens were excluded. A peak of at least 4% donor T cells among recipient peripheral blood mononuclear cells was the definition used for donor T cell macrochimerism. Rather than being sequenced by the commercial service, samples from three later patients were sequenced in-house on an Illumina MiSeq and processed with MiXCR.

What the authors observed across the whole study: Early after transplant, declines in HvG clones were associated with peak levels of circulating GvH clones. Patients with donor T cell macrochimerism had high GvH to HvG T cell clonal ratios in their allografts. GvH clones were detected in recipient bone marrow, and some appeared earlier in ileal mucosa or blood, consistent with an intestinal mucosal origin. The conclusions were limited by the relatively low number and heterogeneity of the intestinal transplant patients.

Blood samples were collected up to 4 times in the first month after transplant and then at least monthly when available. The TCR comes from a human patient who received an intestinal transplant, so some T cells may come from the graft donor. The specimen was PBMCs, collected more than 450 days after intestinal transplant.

The bases are TGTGCCAGCTCACCAGGGGGCCAAGAGACCCAGTACTTC. This gives the protein CASSPGGQETQYF. The chain was built from TRBV18 and TRBJ2-5; the D gene is possibly TRBD1 or TRBD2, each agreeing over 5 bases. The CDR3 spans 13 residues, from the cysteine through the phenylalanine. Just the 39-base CDR3 DNA is kept, in frame starting at base 1. V is shortened by 2 bases, J by 1 base, and the region joining them spans 5 bases. The germline V gene supplies CDR1 KGHSH and CDR2 LQKENI. With all but the CDR3 taken from the reference TRBV18 and TRBJ2-5 genes, the full variable domain is: NAGVMQNPRHLVRRRGQEARLRCSPMKGHSHVYWYRQLPEEGLKFMVYLQKENIIDESGMPKERFSAEFPKEGPSILRIQQVVRGDSAAYFCASSPGGQETQYFGPGTRLLVL.